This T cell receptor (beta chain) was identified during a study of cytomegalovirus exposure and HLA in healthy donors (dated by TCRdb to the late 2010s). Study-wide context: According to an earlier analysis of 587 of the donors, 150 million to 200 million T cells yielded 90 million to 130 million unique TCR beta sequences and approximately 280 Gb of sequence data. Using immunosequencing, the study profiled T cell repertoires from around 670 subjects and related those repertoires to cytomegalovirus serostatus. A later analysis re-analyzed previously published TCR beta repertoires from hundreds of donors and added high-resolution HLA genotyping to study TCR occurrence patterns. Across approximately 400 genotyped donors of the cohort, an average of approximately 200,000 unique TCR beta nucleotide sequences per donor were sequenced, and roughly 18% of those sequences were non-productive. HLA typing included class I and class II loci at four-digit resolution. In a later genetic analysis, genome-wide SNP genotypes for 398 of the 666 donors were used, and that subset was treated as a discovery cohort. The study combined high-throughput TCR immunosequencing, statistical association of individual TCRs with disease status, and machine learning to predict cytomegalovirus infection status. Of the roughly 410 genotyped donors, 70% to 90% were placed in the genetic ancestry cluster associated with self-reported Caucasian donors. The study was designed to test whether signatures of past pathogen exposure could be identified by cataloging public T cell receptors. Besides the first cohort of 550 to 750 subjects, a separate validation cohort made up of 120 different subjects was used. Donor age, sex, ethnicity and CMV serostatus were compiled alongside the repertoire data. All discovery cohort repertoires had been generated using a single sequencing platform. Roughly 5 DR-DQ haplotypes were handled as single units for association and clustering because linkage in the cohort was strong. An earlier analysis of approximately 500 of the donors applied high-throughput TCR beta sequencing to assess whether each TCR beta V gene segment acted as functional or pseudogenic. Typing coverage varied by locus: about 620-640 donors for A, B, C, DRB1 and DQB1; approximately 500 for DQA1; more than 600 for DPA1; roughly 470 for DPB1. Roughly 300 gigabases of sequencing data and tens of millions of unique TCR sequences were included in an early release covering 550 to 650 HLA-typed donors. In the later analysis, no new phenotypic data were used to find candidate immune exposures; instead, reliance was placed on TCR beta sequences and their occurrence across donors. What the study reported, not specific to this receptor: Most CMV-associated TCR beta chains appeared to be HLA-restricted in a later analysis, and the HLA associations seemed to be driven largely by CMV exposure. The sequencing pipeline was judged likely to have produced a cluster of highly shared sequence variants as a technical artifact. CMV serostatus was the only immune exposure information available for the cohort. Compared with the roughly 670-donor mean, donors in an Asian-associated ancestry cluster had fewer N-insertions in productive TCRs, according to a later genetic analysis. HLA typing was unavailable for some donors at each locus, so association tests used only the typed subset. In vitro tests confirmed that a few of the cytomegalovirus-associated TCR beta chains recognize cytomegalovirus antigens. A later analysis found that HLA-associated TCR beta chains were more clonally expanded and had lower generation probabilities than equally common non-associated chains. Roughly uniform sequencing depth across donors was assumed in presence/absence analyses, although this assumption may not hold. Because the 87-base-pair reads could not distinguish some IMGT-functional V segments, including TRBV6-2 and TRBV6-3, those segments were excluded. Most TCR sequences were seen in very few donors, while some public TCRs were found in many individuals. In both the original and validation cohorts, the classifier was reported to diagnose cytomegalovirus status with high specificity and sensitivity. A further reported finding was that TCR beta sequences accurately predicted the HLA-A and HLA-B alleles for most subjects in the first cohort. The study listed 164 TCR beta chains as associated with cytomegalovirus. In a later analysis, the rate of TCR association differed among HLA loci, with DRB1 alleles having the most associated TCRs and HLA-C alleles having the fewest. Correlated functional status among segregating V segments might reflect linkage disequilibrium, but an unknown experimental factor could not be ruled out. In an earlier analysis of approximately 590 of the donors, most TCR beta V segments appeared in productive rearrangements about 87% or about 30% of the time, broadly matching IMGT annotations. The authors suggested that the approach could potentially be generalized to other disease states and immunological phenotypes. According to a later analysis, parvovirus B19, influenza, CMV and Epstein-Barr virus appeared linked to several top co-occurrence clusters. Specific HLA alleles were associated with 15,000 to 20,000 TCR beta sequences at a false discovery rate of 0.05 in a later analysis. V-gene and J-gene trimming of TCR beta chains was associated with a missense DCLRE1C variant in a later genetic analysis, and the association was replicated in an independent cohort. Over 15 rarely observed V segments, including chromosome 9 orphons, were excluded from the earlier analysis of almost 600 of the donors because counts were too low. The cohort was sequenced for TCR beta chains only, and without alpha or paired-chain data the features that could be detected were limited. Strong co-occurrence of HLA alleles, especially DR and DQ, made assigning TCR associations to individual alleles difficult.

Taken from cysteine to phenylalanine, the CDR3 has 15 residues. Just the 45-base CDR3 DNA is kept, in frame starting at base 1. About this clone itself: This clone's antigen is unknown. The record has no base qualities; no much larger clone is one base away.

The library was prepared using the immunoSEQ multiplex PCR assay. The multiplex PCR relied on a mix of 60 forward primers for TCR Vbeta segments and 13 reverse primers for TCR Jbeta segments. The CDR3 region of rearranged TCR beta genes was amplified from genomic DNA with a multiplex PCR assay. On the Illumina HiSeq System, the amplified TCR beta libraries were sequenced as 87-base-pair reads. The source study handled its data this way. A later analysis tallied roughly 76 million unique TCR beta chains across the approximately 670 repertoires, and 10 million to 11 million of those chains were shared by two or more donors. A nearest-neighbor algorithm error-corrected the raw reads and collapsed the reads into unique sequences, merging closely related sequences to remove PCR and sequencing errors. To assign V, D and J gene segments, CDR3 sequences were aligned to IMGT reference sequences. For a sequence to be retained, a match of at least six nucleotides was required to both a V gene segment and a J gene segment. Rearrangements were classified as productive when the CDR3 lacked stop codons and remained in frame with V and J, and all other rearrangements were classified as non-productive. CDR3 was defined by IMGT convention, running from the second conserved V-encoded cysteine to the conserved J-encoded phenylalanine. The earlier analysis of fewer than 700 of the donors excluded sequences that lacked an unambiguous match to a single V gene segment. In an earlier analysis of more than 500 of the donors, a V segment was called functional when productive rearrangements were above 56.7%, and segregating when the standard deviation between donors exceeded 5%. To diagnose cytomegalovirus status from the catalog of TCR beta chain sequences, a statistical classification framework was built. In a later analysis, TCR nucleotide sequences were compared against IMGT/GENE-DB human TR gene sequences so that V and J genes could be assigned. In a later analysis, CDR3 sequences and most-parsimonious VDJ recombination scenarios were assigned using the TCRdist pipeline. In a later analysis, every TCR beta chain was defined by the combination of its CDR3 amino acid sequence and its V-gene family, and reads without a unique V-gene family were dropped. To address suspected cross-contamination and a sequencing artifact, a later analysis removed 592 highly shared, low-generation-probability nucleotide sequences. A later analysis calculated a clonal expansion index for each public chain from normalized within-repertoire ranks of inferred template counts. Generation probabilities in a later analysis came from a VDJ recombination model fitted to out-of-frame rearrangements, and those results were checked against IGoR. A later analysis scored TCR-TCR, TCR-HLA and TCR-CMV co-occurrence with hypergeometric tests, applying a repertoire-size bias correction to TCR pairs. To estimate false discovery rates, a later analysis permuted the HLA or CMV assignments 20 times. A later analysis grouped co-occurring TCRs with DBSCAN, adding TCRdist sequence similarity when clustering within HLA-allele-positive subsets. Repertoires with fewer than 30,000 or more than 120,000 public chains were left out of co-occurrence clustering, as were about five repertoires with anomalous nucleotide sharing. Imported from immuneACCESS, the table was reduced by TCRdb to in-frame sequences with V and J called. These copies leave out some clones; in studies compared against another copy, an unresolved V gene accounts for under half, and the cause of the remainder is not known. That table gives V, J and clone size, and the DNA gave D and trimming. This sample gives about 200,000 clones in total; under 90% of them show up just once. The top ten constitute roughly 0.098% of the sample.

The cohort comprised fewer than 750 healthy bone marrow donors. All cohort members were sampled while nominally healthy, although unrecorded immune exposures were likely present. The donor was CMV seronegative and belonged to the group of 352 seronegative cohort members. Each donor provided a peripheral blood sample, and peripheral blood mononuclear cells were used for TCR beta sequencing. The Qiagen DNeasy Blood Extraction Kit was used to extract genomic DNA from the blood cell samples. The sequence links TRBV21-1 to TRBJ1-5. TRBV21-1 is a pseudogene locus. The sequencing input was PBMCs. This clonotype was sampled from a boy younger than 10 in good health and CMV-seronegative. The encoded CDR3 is CASSKGSNSNQPQHF. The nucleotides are TGTGCCAGCAGCAAAGGGAGCAATAGCAATCAGCCCCAGCATTTT.